In its sample, the clone carrying this TCR beta chain was seen once. CDR1 LNHNV and CDR2 YYDKDF come from the germline V gene (reference sequence). This CDR3 has 17 amino acids. The J segment lost 3 bases and the V segment lost 0 bases, leaving 9 bases of the junction unmatched. This sample was taken from a study of blood T cell repertoires in COVID-19. On the study more broadly: Collection of acute and convalescent COVID-19 samples took place in the United States, Italy and Spain.

Cohort 3 donors counted as recovered after two negative PCRs, clearance, or resolved symptoms. Sequencing used immunoSEQ multiplex PCR; TCRdb keeps in-frame clones, though not all of them. This table has fewer than 400,000 clones, around 92% appearing once. This receptor was identified in a young woman who had recovered from COVID-19. J is TRBJ2-3 and V is TRBV15; 7 bases align to TRBD2. Material: PBMCs or T cells enriched from blood (not recorded which). CDR3 bases: TGTGCCACCAGCAGAGATCGCGTACTAGCGCTTACAGATACGCAGTATTTT. It is translated as CATSRDRVLALTDTQYF.